The source of this T cell receptor (beta chain) is a study of CD8 T cells in Susac syndrome. A quantity of roughly 0.5 to 1 ug RNA underwent reverse transcription using random hexamers. TCRdb re-derived calls from the immunoSEQ multiplex PCR reads in MiXCR, one entry per CDR3 protein. The sample shows approximately 120,000 distinct CDR3 sequences, around 94% of them seen only once. CDR1 and CDR2 from the germline V gene are SGDLS and YYNGEE. The CDR3 runs 15 residues. J gave up 8 bases and V 4 bases, and 12 bases lay outside the gene matches. Negative isolation was used for CD8+ and CD4+ T cells and FACS enrichment for TEMRA cells.

Sequenced input: CD4+ T cells from PBMCs. The TCR sequence derives from a human donor in good health. The J gene is TRBJ2-1, the V gene TRBV9, with 7 bases matching TRBD2. CDR3 in amino acids: CASSLGGFGVYEQFF. CDR3 DNA sequence: TGTGCCAGCAGCCTCGGGGGGTTCGGGGTATATGAGCAGTTCTTC.